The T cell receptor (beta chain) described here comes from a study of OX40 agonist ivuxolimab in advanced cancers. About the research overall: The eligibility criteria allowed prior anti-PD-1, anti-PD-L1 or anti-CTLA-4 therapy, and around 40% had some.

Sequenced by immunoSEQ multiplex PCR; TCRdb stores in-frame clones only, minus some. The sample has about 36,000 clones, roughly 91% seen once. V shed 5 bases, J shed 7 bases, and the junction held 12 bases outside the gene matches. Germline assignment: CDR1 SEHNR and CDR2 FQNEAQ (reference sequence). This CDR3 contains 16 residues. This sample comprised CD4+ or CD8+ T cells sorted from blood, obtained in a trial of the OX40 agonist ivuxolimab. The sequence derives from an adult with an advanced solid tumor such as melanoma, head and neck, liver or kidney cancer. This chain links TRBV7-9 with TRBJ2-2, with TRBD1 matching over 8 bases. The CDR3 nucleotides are TGTGCCAGCAGCCCCCGGACAGGGCAGGGTGTCGGGGAGCTGTTTTTT. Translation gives CASSPRTGQGVGELFF.